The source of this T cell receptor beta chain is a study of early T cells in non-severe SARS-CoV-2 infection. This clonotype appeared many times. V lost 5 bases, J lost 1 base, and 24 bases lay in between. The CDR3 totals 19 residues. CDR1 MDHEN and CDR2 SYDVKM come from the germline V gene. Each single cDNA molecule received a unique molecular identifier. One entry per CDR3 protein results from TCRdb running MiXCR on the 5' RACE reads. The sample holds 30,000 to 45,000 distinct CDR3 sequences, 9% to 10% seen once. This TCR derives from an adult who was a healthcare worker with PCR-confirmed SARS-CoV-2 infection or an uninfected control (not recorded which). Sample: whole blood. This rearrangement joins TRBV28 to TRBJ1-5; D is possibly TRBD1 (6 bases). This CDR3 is CASSTRAGQVTGSNQPQHF. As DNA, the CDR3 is TGTGCCAGCAGTACTCGGGCGGGACAAGTCACAGGAAGCAATCAGCCCCAGCATTTT.